This TCR beta chain appears in the sequencing data of a study of PD-1 blockade in classical Hodgkin lymphoma. The overall study: Intravenous nivolumab at 3 mg/kg was given to patients every 2 weeks. The study's findings and limits: Patients who initiated nivolumab within 1 year of ASCT were excluded. Complete responders' diversity at baseline resembled that of newly diagnosed patients.

On this clone: Its cognate antigen is unknown.

This CDR3 has 14 amino acids. Germline CDR1 reads SGHNT; CDR2 reads YYREEE (reference sequence). The V gene lost 3 bases and the J gene lost 2 bases, with 12 bases spanning the gap. Documented time point: cycle 4 day 1 (C4D1), after around six weeks of nivolumab. Every patient experienced relapse after autologous stem cell transplantation, and brentuximab vedotin exposure varied. This table comes from immunoSEQ multiplex PCR, and its TCRdb copy is limited to in-frame clones, with some not included. The data show tens of thousands of clones, with approximately 90% seen just once and 8% held by the top ten.

The chain is built from TRBV5-4 and TRBJ2-7; tentatively, D is TRBD2 (6 bases). Here the sequenced sample was peripheral blood mononuclear cells (PBMCs), taken before the fourth cycle of nivolumab. This sequence originates from a human donor with classical Hodgkin lymphoma. The CDR3 coding sequence is TGTGCCAGCAGCTCGGGGACGGGGGCCTACGAGCAGTACTTC. Protein product: CASSSGTGAYEQYF.